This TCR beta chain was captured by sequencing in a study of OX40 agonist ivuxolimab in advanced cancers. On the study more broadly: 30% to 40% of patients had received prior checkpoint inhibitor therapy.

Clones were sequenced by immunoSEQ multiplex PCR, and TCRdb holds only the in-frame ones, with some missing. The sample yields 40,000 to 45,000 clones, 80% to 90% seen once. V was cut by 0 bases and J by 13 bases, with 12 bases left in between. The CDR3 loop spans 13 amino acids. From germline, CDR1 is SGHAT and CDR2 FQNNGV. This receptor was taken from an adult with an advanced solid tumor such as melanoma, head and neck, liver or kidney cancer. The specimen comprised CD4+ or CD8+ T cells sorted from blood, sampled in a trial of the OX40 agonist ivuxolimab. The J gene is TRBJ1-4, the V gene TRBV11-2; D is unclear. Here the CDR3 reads CASSLDGPPPLFF. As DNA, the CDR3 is TGTGCCAGCAGCTTAGATGGGCCCCCCCCACTGTTTTTT.